Given below is one T cell receptor beta chain in context. Germline lookup yields CDR1 MNHEY and CDR2 SMNVEV (reference sequence). The germline V and J ends were trimmed by 6 bases and 0 bases, with 11 bases remaining between them. The CDR3 has 15 residues. This entry comes from a study of glioma-infiltrating T cells after dendritic cell vaccination. Data came from immunoSEQ multiplex PCR; TCRdb stores just in-frame clones and leaves some out. The repertoire holds 95,000 to 110,000 clones, roughly 80% seen once, with approximately 12% in the top ten. Sequenced here: blood, sampled before dendritic cell vaccination. The clonotype comes from a human donor with glioblastoma. V usage is TRBV27 and J usage is TRBJ1-4, with D possibly being TRBD1 (5 bases). DNA for the CDR3: TGTGCCAGCAGCTCCAGACAGTCAACTAATGAAAAACTGTTTTTT. Residues: CASSSRQSTNEKLFF.